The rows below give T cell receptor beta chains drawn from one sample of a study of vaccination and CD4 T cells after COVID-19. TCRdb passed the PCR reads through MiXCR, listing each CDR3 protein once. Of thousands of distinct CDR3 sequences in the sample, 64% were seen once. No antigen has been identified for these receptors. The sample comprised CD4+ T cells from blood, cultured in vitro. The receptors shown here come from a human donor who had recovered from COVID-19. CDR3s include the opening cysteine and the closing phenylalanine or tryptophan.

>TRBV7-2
CASSFSVNTEAFF
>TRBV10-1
CASSELGQLKDTQYF
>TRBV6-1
CASRNTGSTYEQYF
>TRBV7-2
CASSSPGTVNYEQYF
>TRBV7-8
CASRTRGLAGGEDTQYF
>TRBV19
CASSAVMNTEAFF
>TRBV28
CASSKRSGTETQYF
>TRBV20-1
CSARDRTVNTEAFF
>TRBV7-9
CASSSDARAGNTIYF
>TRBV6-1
CASSEEGQGTEPQHF
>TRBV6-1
CASTEGLGRGPRDYGYTF
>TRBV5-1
CASSVFSGANVLTF
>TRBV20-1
CSARGTGTEAFF
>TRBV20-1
CSARIPGLVAGELFF
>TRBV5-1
CASSPLAGGLSYSYEQYF
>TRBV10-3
CAISESSPSNQPQHF
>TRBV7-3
CASSLKETVSGANVLTF
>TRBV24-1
CATSDLSPGGGYTF
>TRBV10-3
CAISESADGNQPQHF
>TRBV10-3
CAISERGGIGETQYF
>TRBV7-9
CASSLAGIGAYNSPLHF
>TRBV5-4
CASSTRLAGGDGELFF
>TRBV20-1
CSARDRRQGRSSPLHF
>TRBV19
CASGPLGDASNQPQHF
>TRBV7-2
CASSLASGLAIGLQGAQYF
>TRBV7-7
CASSTLGHLNQPQHF
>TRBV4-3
CASSQAPAGTSPLHF
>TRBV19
CASSVGGSSYNSPLHF
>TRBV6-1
CASRKTGGFTEAFF
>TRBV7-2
CASSSAGGRQAFF
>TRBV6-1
CASILQGDTEAFF
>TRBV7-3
CASSEGQGPYEQYF
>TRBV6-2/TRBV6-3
CASSHLGTGSGELFF
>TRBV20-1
CSAHRRGVYGYTF
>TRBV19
CASSIGGLGRPNEQFF
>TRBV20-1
CSAIVLAGPQETQYF
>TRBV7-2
CASSLTGRSSYEQYF
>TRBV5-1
CASSSGPATGELFF
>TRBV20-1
CSARDPGGMGGTYEQYF
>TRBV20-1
CSARVLRSGETQYF
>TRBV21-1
CASSYGRGRGDTQYF
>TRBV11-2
CASSLGQGASEAFF
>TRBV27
CASRGFSGNTIYF
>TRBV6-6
CASSYDRGPNQPQHF